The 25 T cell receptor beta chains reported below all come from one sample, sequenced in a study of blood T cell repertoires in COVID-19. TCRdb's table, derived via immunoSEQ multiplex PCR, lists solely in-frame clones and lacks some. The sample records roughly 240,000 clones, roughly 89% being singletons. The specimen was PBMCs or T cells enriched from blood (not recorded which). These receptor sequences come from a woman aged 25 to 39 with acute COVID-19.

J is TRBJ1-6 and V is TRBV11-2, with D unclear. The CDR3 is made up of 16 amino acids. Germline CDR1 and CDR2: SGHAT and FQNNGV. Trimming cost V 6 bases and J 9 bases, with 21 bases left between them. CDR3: CASRETLRGAGSPLHF. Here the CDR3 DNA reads TGTGCCAGCAGAGAGACCCTGAGAGGAGCGGGTTCACCCCTCCACTTT. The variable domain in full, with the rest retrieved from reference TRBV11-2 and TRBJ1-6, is EAGVAQSPRYKIIEKRQSVAFWCNPISGHATLYWYQQILGQGPKLLIQFQNNGVVDDSQLPKDRFSAERLKGVDSTLKIQPAKLEDSAVYLCASRETLRGAGSPLHFGNGTRLTVT.

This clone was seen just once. CDR3 protein: CASSESRQSGELFF. CDR3 nucleotides: TGCGCCAGCAGTGAGTCTCGACAGTCCGGGGAGCTGTTTTTT. The V gene is TRBV10-1, the J gene TRBJ2-2; tentative D call: TRBD1 (5 bases). CDR1 is WNHNN, CDR2 SYGVQD, per germline (reference sequence). V dropped 0 bases and J dropped 6 bases, with 8 bases sitting between them. This CDR3 has 14 residues.

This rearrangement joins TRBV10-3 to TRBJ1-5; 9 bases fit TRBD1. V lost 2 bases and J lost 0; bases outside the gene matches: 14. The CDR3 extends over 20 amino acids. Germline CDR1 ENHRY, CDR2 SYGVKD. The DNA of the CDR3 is TGTGCCATCAGTGAGACGGACAGGGGCCCCCCCAGAAGTAGCAATCAGCCCCAGCATTTT. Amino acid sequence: CAISETDRGPPRSSNQPQHF.

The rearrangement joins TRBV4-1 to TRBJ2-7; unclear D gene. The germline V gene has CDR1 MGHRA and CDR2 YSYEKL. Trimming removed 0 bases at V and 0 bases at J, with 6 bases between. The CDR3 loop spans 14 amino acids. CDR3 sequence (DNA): TGCGCCAGCAGCCAAGAACGGTACTCCTACGAGCAGTACTTC. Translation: CASSQERYSYEQYF.

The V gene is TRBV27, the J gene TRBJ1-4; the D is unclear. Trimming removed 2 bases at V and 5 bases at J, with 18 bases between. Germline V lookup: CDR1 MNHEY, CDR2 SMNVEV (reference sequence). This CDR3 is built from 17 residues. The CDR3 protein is CASSLPEEWSPNEKLFF. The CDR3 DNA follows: TGTGCCAGCAGTTTACCCGAGGAATGGAGCCCGAATGAAAAACTGTTTTTT.

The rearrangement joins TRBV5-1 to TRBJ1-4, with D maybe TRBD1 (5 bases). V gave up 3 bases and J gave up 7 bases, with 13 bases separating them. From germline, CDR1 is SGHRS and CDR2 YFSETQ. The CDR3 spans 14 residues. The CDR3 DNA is TGCGCCAGCAGCTACAGGAGGGGAGGTGAAAAACTGTTTTTT. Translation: CASSYRRGGEKLFF. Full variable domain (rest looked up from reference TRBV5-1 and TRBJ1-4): KAGVTQTPRYLIKTRGQQVTLSCSPISGHRSVSWYQQTPGQGLQFLFEYFSETQRNKGNFPGRFSGRQFSNSRSEMNVSTLELGDSALYLCASSYRRGGEKLFFGSGTQLSVL.

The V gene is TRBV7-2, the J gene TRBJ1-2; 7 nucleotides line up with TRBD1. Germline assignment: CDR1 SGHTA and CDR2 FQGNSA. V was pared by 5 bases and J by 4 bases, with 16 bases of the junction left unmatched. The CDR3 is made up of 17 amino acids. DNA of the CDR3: TGTGCCAGCAGCCTTCGACCTCTCCGGGACAGATTCTATGGCTACACCTTC. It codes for CASSLRPLRDRFYGYTF.

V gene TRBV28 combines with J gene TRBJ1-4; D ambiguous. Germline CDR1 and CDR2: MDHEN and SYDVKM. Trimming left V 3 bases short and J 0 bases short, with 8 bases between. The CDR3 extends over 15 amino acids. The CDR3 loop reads CASSLAVATNEKLFF. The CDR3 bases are TGTGCCAGCAGTTTGGCAGTTGCAACTAATGAAAAACTGTTTTTT.

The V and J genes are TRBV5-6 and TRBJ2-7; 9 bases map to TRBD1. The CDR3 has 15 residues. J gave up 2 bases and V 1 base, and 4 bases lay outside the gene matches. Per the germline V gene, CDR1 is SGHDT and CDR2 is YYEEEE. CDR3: CASSLLTGGTYEQYF. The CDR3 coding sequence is TGTGCCAGCAGCTTGTTGACAGGGGGAACCTACGAGCAGTACTTC.

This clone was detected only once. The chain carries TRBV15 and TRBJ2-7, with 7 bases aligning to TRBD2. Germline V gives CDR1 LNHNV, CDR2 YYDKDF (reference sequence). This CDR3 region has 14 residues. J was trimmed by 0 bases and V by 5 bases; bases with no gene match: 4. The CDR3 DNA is TGTGCCACCAGCCAAAGCGGGGACTCCTACGAGCAGTACTTC. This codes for CATSQSGDSYEQYF.

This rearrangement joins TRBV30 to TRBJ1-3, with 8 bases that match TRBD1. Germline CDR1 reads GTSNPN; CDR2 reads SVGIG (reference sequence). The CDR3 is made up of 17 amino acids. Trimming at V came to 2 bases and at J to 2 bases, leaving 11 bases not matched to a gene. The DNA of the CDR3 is TGTGCCTGGAGTCTCCCGTGGACAGGGAGGACTGGAAACACCATATATTTT. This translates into CAWSLPWTGRTGNTIYF.

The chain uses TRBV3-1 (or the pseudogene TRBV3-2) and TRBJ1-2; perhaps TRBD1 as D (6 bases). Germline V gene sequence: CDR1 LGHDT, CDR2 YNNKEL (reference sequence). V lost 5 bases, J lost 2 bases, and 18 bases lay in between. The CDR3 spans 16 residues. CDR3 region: CASSMRTGRGNYGYTF. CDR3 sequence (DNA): TGTGCCAGCAGCATGAGAACAGGGCGCGGGAACTATGGCTACACCTTC.

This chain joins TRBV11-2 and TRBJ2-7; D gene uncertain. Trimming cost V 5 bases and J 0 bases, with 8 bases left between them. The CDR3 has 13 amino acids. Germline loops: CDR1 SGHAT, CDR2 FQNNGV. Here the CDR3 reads CASSLQPSYEQYF. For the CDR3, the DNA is TGTGCCAGCAGCCTACAGCCCTCCTACGAGCAGTACTTC. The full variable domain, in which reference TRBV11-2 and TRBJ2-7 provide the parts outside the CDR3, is EAGVAQSPRYKIIEKRQSVAFWCNPISGHATLYWYQQILGQGPKLLIQFQNNGVVDDSQLPKDRFSAERLKGVDSTLKIQPAKLEDSAVYLCASSLQPSYEQYFGPGTRLTVT.

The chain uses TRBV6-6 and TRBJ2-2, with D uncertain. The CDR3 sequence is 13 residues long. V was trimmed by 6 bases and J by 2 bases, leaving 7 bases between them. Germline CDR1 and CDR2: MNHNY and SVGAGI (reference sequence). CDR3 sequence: CASSLQNTGELFF. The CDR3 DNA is TGTGCCAGCAGCTTACAAAACACCGGGGAGCTGTTTTTT.

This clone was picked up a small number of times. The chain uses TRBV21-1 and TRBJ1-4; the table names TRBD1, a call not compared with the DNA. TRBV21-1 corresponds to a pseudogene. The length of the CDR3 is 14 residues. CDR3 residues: CASTGTGWSEKLFF. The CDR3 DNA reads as TGTGCCAGCACCGGGACAGGGTGGAGTGAAAAACTGTTTTTT.

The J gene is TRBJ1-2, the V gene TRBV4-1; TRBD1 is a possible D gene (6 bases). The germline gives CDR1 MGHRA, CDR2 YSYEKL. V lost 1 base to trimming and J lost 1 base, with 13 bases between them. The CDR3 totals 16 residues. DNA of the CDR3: TGCGCCAGCAGCCAAGTACCAGGGGCGATTAACTATGGCTACACCTTC. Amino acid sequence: CASSQVPGAINYGYTF.

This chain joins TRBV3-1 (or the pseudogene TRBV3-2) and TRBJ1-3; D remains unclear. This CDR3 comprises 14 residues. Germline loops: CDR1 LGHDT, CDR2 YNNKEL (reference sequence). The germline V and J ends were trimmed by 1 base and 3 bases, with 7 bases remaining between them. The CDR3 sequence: CASSQGGGGNTIYF. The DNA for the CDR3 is TGTGCCAGCAGCCAAGGGGGAGGTGGAAACACCATATATTTT.

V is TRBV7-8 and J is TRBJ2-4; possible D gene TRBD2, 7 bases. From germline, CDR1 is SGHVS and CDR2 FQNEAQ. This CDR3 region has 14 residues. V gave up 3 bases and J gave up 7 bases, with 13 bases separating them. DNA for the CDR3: TGTGCCAGCAGCTTCTGGGGGGGCGAGAACATTCAGTACTTC. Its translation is CASSFWGGENIQYF.

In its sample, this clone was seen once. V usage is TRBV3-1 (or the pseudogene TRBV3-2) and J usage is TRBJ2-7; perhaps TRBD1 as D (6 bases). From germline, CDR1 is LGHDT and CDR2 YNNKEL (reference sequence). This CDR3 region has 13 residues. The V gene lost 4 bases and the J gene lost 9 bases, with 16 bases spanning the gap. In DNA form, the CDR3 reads TGTGCCAGCAGCCGGGACACGGAATCTGTGCAGTACTTC. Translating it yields CASSRDTESVQYF.

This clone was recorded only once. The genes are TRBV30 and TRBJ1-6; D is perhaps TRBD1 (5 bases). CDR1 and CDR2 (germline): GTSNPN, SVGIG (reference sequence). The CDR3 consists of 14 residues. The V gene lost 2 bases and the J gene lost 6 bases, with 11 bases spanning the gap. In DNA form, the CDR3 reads TGTGCCTGGAGTATCTGGGGGGGTAATTCACCCCTCCACTTT. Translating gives CAWSIWGGNSPLHF.

The CDR3 DNA is TGTGCCACAAGCGGGACTATCAGCACAGATACGCAGTATTTT. Protein sequence: CATSGTISTDTQYF. The chain joins TRBV6-6 to TRBJ2-3; 7 nucleotides line up with TRBD2. Looked up from germline, CDR1 is MNHNY and CDR2 is SVGAGI (reference sequence). Losses at the gene ends were 10 bases for V and 0 bases for J; bases not matched to a gene: 7. CDR3 size: 14 residues.

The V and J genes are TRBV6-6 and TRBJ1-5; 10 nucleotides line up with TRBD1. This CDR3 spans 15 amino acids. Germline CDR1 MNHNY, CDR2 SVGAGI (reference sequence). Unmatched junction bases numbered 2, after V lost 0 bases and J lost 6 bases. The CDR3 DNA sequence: TGTGCCAGCAGTTACTCGACAGGGGGCACTCAGCCCCAGCATTTT. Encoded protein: CASSYSTGGTQPQHF.

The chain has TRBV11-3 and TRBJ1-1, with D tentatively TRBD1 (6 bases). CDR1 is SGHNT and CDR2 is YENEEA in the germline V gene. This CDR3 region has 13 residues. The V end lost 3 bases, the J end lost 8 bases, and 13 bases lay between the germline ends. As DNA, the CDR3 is TGTGCCAGCAGCTTCGAAACAGGGTCCGAAGCTTTCTTT. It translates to CASSFETGSEAFF.

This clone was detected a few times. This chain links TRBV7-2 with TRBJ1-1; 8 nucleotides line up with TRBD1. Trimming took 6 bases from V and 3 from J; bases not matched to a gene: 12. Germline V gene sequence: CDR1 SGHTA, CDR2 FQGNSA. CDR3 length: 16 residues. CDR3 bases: TGTGCCAGCAGTGCCGAGGGGACAGGATTCTACACTGAAGCTTTCTTT. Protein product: CASSAEGTGFYTEAFF.

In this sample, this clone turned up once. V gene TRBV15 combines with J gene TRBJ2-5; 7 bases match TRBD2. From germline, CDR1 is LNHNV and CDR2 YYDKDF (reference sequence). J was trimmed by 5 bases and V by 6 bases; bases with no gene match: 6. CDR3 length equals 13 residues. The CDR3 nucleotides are TGTGCCACCAGACAAGCGGGGAGGGAGACCCAGTACTTC. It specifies CATRQAGRETQYF.